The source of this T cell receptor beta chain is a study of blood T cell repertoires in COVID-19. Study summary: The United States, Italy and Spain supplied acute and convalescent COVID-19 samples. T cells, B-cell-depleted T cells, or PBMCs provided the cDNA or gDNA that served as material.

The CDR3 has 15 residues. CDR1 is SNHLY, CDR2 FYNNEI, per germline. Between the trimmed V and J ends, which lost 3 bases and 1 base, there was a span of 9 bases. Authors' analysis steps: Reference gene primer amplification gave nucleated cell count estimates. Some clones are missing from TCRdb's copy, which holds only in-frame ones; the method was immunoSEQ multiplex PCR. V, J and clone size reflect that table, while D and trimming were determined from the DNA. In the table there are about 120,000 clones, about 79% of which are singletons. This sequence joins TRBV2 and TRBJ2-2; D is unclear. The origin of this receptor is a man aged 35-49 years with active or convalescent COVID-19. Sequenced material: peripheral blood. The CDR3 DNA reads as TGTGCCAGCAGTGAGGGCTCTTTGAACACCGGGGAGCTGTTTTTT. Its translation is CASSEGSLNTGELFF.